Shown below are 29 T cell receptor beta chains from a single sample sequenced in a study of T-cell reconstitution after alpha-beta-depleted transplantation in children. Unique molecular identifiers tagged the TCRbeta library. MiXCR, applied by TCRdb to the PCR reads, yields one record per CDR3 protein. The sample carries fewer than 550,000 distinct CDR3 sequences, around 9.9% recorded once. The source material was PBMCs from the stem cell graft donor, sampled from the stem cell graft. The receptors were sampled from a human donor who donated a stem cell graft to a child with acute myeloid leukemia.

This clonotype has at least ten counts. CDR3 loop: CSVGQGGNEQFF. In DNA form, the CDR3 reads TGCAGCGTTGGACAGGGGGGAAATGAGCAGTTCTTC. V is TRBV29-1 and J is TRBJ2-1; 9 nucleotides line up with TRBD1. From germline, CDR1 is SQVTM and CDR2 ANQGSEA. The length of the CDR3 is 12 residues. The V and J ends lost 4 bases and 7 bases, in that order; junction bases with no gene match: 2.

This clonotype occurred a few times. This sequence joins TRBV2 and TRBJ2-4; TRBD2 agrees at 10 bases. The CDR3 is made up of 17 amino acids. Germline CDR1 is SNHLY and CDR2 is FYNNEI. V was pared by 6 bases and J by 6 bases, with 14 bases of the junction left unmatched. CDR3 sequence (DNA): TGTGCCAGCAGAGCTACTAGCGGGGCCTTCACGAGAAACATTCAGTACTTC. Translated, it gives CASRATSGAFTRNIQYF.

This clonotype was picked up a small number of times. V is TRBV7-3 and J is TRBJ2-5; TRBD2 matches 8 bases. V shed 6 bases, J shed 5 bases, and the junction held 5 bases outside the gene matches. The CDR3 consists of 13 residues. Germline CDR1 and CDR2: SGHTA and FQGTGA. The CDR3 loop is CASSRSGTETQYF. Here the CDR3 DNA reads TGTGCCAGCAGTCGTAGCGGGACTGAGACCCAGTACTTC. Complete variable domain (other parts from reference TRBV7-3 and TRBJ2-5): GAGVSQTPSNKVTEKGKYVELRCDPISGHTALYWYRQSLGQGPEFLIYFQGTGAADDSGLPNDRFFAVRPEGSVSTLKIQRTERGDSAVYLCASSRSGTETQYFGPGTRLLVL.

This chain joins TRBV7-2 and TRBJ2-3; 8 nucleotides match TRBD2. The CDR3 has 16 residues. Germline V gives CDR1 SGHTA, CDR2 FQGNSA. V trimming: 3 bases; J trimming: 4 bases; junction bases outside the gene matches: 9. The DNA for the CDR3 is TGTGCCAGCAGCTTGAACGGGGGGGCCGGGGCAGATACGCAGTATTTT. Amino acid sequence: CASSLNGGAGADTQYF.

This clonotype came up a few times. This chain connects TRBV9 to TRBJ2-1; TRBD1 is a possible D gene (6 bases). The length of the CDR3 is 14 residues. Germline-derived CDR1 and CDR2 are SGDLS and YYNGEE. V was cut by 1 base and J by 6 bases, with 11 bases left in between. As DNA, the CDR3 is TGTGCCAGCAGCGTACAGGGGCTTGGCAATGAGCAGTTCTTC. Translating gives CASSVQGLGNEQFF. Based on the CDR3 plus reference TRBV9 and TRBJ2-1, the full variable domain is DSGVTQTPKHLITATGQRVTLRCSPRSGDLSVYWYQQSLDQGLQFLIQYYNGEERAKGNILERFSAQQFPDLHSELNLSSLELGDSALYFCASSVQGLGNEQFFGPGTRLTVL.

This clonotype occurred a few times. The chain employs TRBV5-5 and TRBJ2-7, with a possible D match to TRBD2 (6 bases). The CDR3 spans 15 residues. Germline lookup yields CDR1 SGHKS and CDR2 YYEKEE (reference sequence). Trimming shortened V by 0 bases and J by 3 bases, and 13 bases separated the two germline ends. The CDR3 reads CASSLAPYGSYEQYF. CDR3 bases: TGTGCCAGCAGCTTGGCCCCCTACGGGAGCTACGAGCAGTACTTC.

The sample holds many counts of this clonotype. The rearrangement joins TRBV15 to TRBJ2-1; TRBD2 agrees at 9 bases. This CDR3 contains 16 residues. V gave up 0 bases and J gave up 6 bases; unmatched junction bases: 6. Looked up from germline, CDR1 is LNHNV and CDR2 is YYDKDF (reference sequence). The CDR3 protein is CATSRDIAGVGNEQFF. The CDR3, as DNA: TGTGCCACCAGCAGAGATATAGCGGGAGTAGGCAATGAGCAGTTCTTC.

The V call is TRBV5-1, the J call TRBJ1-1; tentatively, D is TRBD1 (5 bases). Deletions cut 2 bases from V and 4 bases from J, with 12 bases between. Germline V CDR1 and CDR2: SGHRS, YFSETQ. This CDR3 has 14 amino acids. The DNA for the CDR3 is TGCGCCAGCAGCTTCGGGGGGTTGGCCACTGAAGCTTTCTTT. Translated, it gives CASSFGGLATEAFF.

This chain connects TRBV6-5 to TRBJ2-7; D may correspond to TRBD1 or TRBD2 (6 bases each). CDR1 and CDR2 from the germline V gene are MNHEY and SVGAGI. CDR3 length: 13 amino acids. The V and J ends lost 2 bases and 6 bases respectively, with 11 bases between them. CDR3 in amino acids: CASSYGRGLEQYF. The CDR3 nucleotides are TGTGCCAGCAGTTACGGTCGGGGGCTCGAGCAGTACTTC.

The chain is built from TRBV5-1 and TRBJ2-4; 12 bases align to TRBD1. The CDR3 is made up of 19 amino acids. V was pared by 1 base and J by 2 bases, with 10 bases of the junction left unmatched. Germline assignment: CDR1 SGHRS and CDR2 YFSETQ. CDR3 loop: CASSLSPGQGAGSKNIQYF. In DNA, the CDR3 is TGCGCCAGCAGCTTGTCTCCGGGACAGGGGGCCGGCTCCAAAAACATTCAGTACTTC.

The rearrangement links TRBV6-5 to TRBJ2-1; tentatively, D is TRBD2 (6 bases). This CDR3 comprises 14 residues. Germline CDR1 is MNHEY and CDR2 is SVGAGI. The V and J ends lost 6 bases and 8 bases respectively, with 17 bases between them. The CDR3 loop is CASRPSGDSDEQFF. CDR3 DNA: TGTGCCAGCAGGCCCTCGGGGGATTCGGATGAGCAGTTCTTC.

This clonotype came up many times. This chain links TRBV29-1 with TRBJ1-1; perhaps TRBD1 as D (5 bases). The CDR3 runs to 15 residues. CDR1 is SQVTM and CDR2 is ANQGSEA in the germline V gene. V shed 3 bases and J shed 3 bases, with 17 bases lying between them. The CDR3 region is CSVEFGALRDTEAFF. CDR3 sequence (DNA): TGCAGCGTTGAGTTCGGAGCTCTCAGGGACACTGAAGCTTTCTTT.

CDR3 sequence (DNA): TGCAGTCCGTACCGGGGCCTCTACGAGCAGTACTTC. Protein: CSPYRGLYEQYF. The rearrangement uses TRBV20-1 and TRBJ2-7, with D perhaps assigned TRBD1 or TRBD2 (5 bases each). Deletions cut 8 bases from V and 3 bases from J, with 14 bases between. Germline loops: CDR1 DFQATT, CDR2 SNEGSKA (reference sequence). CDR3 length: 12 amino acids.

This clonotype was seen at least ten times. The chain recombines TRBV5-1 with TRBJ2-1; TRBD1 agrees at 9 bases. CDR3 length equals 16 residues. The V segment lost 0 bases and the J segment 9 bases; nucleotides outside the gene matches: 10. Germline V CDR1 and CDR2: SGHRS, YFSETQ. The CDR3, as DNA: TGCGCCAGCAGCTTGGGGACAGGGGTAGATATCGGTGAGCAGTTCTTC. Translating it yields CASSLGTGVDIGEQFF. Supplemented by reference TRBV5-1 and TRBJ2-1, the full variable domain reads KAGVTQTPRYLIKTRGQQVTLSCSPISGHRSVSWYQQTPGQGLQFLFEYFSETQRNKGNFPGRFSGRQFSNSRSEMNVSTLELGDSALYLCASSLGTGVDIGEQFFGPGTRLTVL.

This clonotype has just a few counts. The V and J genes are TRBV5-1 and TRBJ2-3, with 14 bases matching TRBD2. The CDR3 totals 19 residues. V trimming: 2 bases; J trimming: 2 bases; junction bases outside the gene matches: 10. Germline V gene data show CDR1 as SGHRS and CDR2 as YFSETQ. CDR3 in DNA: TGCGCCAGCAGCTTAAGGGGACTAGCGGGGGCCTCTAACACAGATACGCAGTATTTT. Residues: CASSLRGLAGASNTDTQYF.

The chain recombines TRBV7-9 with TRBJ2-5, with TRBD1 as a possible D gene (5 bases). The germline gives CDR1 SEHNR, CDR2 FQNEAQ (reference sequence). The CDR3 covers 11 residues. V lost 10 bases and J 1 base, leaving 7 bases between the germline ends. The CDR3 is CATGFQETQYF. CDR3 sequence (DNA): TGTGCCACAGGGTTCCAAGAGACCCAGTACTTC. Drawing the rest from reference TRBV7-9 and TRBJ2-5, the complete variable domain is DTGVSQNPRHKITKRGQNVTFRCDPISEHNRLYWYRQTLGQGPEFLTYFQNEAQLEKSRLLSDRFSAERPKGSFSTLEIQRTEQGDSAMYLCATGFQETQYFGPGTRLLVL.

J is TRBJ1-6 and V is TRBV7-2; no clear D gene. V was cut by 3 bases and J by 2 bases, with 8 bases left in between. The CDR3 extends over 15 amino acids. The germline gives CDR1 SGHTA, CDR2 FQGNSA. This chain's CDR3 is CASSLGITYNSPLHF. The CDR3 bases are TGTGCCAGCAGCTTGGGGATCACCTATAATTCACCCCTCCACTTT.

Of note for this clonotype: A single base separates this from a much larger clone, so it may be a read error. The gene calls are TRBV20-1 and TRBJ2-5; D unresolved. Trimming took off 1 base at V and 4 bases at J, with 7 bases between the two ends. This CDR3 has 12 residues. Germline V gene sequence: CDR1 DFQATT, CDR2 SNEGSKA (reference sequence). CDR3 DNA sequence: TGCAGTGCTAGAGTAACGGGAGAGACCCAGTACTTC. Translating it yields CSARVTGETQYF.

This clonotype came up a few times. The chain couples TRBV5-5 to TRBJ2-1, with 8 bases aligning to TRBD2. J was trimmed by 6 bases and V by 2 bases; bases with no gene match: 7. The CDR3 covers 15 residues. Germline CDR1 and CDR2: SGHKS and YYEKEE (reference sequence). DNA of the CDR3: TGTGCCAGCAGCTTCAGGACTAGCTTCAGCAATGAGCAGTTCTTC. Amino acid sequence: CASSFRTSFSNEQFF.

This clonotype was seen many times. The genes are TRBV3-1 and TRBJ2-1; D gene ambiguous. V was trimmed by 0 bases and J by 10 bases, leaving 13 bases between them. The CDR3 is 14 residues long. Germline V gives CDR1 LGHDT, CDR2 YNNKEL (reference sequence). CDR3: CASSQDRTVGEQFF. The CDR3 DNA is TGTGCCAGCAGCCAAGATAGAACCGTCGGGGAGCAGTTCTTC.

The genes are TRBV29-1 and TRBJ1-2; 8 positions match TRBD1. Germline loops: CDR1 SQVTM, CDR2 ANQGSEA. The CDR3 is 13 amino acids. The V gene end was trimmed by 7 bases and the J gene end by 6 bases; junction bases not matched to a gene: 10. The CDR3 region is CSGLVQGEDGYTF. The CDR3 region has the DNA TGCAGCGGTCTTGTACAGGGGGAAGATGGCTACACCTTC.

The chain combines TRBV13 with TRBJ2-4; 8 nucleotides align to TRBD2. The CDR3 length is 17 residues. The V gene's germline CDR1 is PRHDT and CDR2 FYEKMQ (reference sequence). The V segment lost 5 bases and the J segment 9 bases; nucleotides outside the gene matches: 18. CDR3 DNA: TGTGCCAGCAGCGCCCGTTCCCTGACTAGCGCGCTCCGCATTCAGTACTTC. This sequence encodes CASSARSLTSALRIQYF.

On this clonotype: The junction and the germline gene differ at one end; a read error may be behind it. The genes are TRBV12-3 or TRBV12-4 and TRBJ1-6; 7 bases match TRBD1. CDR3 size: 14 residues. CDR3 DNA sequence: TGTGCCAGCAGTACTCGACAGGGTAGATCACCCCTCCGCTTT. Its protein product is CASSTRQGRSPLRF.

This chain uses TRBV5-1 with TRBJ1-3; weak D call: TRBD1 (5 bases). The V and J ends lost 0 bases and 0 bases respectively, with 10 bases between them. This CDR3 is 16 amino acids long. The V gene's germline CDR1 is SGHRS and CDR2 YFSETQ. CDR3 nucleotide sequence: TGCGCCAGCAGCTTGGGGACACAGAGCTCTGGAAACACCATATATTTT. Its translation is CASSLGTQSSGNTIYF.

In this sample, this clonotype turned up many times. The V gene is TRBV5-1, the J gene TRBJ2-2, with D hard to call. Per the germline V gene, CDR1 is SGHRS and CDR2 is YFSETQ. The CDR3 covers 14 residues. The V gene lost 0 bases and the J gene lost 4 bases, with 7 bases spanning the gap. CDR3 sequence: CASSLESSTGELFF. CDR3 DNA sequence: TGCGCCAGCAGCTTGGAATCGAGCACCGGGGAGCTGTTTTTT.

This clonotype is a singleton in its sample. J is TRBJ1-4 and V is TRBV4-1; no clear D gene. Deletions cut 4 bases from V and 0 bases from J, with 15 bases between. The germline V gene has CDR1 MGHRA and CDR2 YSYEKL. The CDR3 totals 17 residues. CDR3 nucleotides: TGCGCCAGCAGCCCCCGACTAAGAGGTTCAACTAATGAAAAACTGTTTTTT. It specifies CASSPRLRGSTNEKLFF.

This clonotype was seen a few times. V is TRBV5-1 and J is TRBJ2-7, with D unclear. CDR3 length: 12 amino acids. V shed 4 bases and J shed 4 bases, with 9 bases lying between them. Per germline, CDR1 SGHRS and CDR2 YFSETQ. CDR3 loop: CASSPWDYEQYV. For the CDR3, the DNA is TGCGCCAGCAGCCCCTGGGATTACGAGCAGTACGTC.

At least ten counts were recorded for this clonotype. The genes are TRBV11-1 and TRBJ2-5; D uncertain. CDR3 length equals 13 residues. Germline CDR1 SGHAT, CDR2 FQDESV (reference sequence). Trimming shortened V by 3 bases and J by 7 bases, and 12 bases separated the two germline ends. The CDR3 spells CASSFGSGWTQYF. The CDR3 nucleotides read TGTGCCAGCAGCTTCGGGTCCGGCTGGACCCAGTACTTC.

CDR3 protein: CASSRDSDNQPQHF. The CDR3 nucleotides are TGTGCCAGCTCAAGGGACAGTGATAATCAGCCCCAGCATTTT. The gene calls are TRBV18 and TRBJ1-5; 7 bases fit TRBD1. The CDR3 has 14 residues. CDR1 is KGHSH and CDR2 is LQKENI in the germline V gene. V lost 5 bases to trimming and J lost 4 bases; unmatched junction nucleotides: 5.